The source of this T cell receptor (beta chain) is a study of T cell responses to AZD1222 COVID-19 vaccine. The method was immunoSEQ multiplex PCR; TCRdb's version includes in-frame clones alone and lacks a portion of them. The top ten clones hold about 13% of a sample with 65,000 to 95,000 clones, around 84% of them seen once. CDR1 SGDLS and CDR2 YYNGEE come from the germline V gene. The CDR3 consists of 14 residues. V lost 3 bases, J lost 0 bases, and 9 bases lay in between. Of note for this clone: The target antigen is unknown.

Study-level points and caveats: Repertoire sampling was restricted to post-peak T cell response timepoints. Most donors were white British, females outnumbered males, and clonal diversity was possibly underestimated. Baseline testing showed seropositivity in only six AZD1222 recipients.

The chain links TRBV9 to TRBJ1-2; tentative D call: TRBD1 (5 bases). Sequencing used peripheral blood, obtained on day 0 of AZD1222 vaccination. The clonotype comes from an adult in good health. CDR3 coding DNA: TGTGCCAGCAGCGAGACAGTAGCTAACTATGGCTACACCTTC. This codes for CASSETVANYGYTF.